This TCR beta chain derives from a study of blood T cells in healthy people across ages. J was trimmed by 5 bases and V by 5 bases; bases with no gene match: 3. The germline gives CDR1 SQVTM, CDR2 ANQGSEA. The CDR3 has 11 residues. This clonotype was detected many times. Next came a second PCR, run for about 7 to 12 cycles, which used a sample-barcoded 5' primer along with a J-beta primer mix. Via MiXCR, TCRdb re-called the 5' RACE reads, giving one row per CDR3 protein. The repertoire has 1.5 million to 2 million distinct CDR3 sequences, roughly 27% of them found once; the top ten carry more than 6%. Total RNA, at least 5 micrograms per sample, was extracted from PBMCs.

The TCR sequence derives from a woman aged 30 to 39 in good health. The sample was blood. The V and J genes are TRBV29-1 and TRBJ2-7; the match to TRBD1 covers 7 bases. This chain's CDR3 is CSVPTGDEQYF. CDR3 nucleotides: TGCAGCGTTCCTACAGGGGACGAGCAGTACTTC.